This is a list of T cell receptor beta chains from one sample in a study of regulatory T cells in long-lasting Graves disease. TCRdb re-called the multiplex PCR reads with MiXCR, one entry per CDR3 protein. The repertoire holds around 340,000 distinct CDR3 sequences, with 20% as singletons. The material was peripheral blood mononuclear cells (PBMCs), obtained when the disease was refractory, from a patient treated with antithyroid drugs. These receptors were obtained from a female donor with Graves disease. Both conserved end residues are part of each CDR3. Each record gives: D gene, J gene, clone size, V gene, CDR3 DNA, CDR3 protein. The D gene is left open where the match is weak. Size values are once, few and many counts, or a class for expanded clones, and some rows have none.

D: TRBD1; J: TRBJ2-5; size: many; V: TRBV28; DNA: TGTGCCAGCAGCCTTATTTGGGACAGGCCCCGGGAATGGGAGACCCAGTACTTC; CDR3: CASSLIWDRPREWETQYF
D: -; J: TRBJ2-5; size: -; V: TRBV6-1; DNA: TGTGCCAGCAACCATGGGCGGGAGACCCAGTACTTC; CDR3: CASNHGRETQYF
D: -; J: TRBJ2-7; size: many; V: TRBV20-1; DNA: TGCAGTGCTAGAAGCTGGCTGAGCTCCTACGAGCAGTACTTC; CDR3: CSARSWLSSYEQYF
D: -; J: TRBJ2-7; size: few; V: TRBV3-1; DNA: TGTGCCAGCAGCCAGGGGGTAGGGGACTCCTACGAGCAGTACTTC; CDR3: CASSQGVGDSYEQYF
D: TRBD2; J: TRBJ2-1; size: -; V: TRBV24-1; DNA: TGTGCCACCTACCTACCTTCCCCGGGACTAGCGGGAGGGGTTGGTAATGAGCAGTTCTTC; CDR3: CATYLPSPGLAGGVGNEQFF
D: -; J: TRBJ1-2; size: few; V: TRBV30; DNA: TGTGCCTGGAGCCTACCCGAGGGCGGCTACACCTTC; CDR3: CAWSLPEGGYTF
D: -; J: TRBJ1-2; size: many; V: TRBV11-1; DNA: TGTGCCAGCAGCTTAGCGATCGGAGAGGGTGGCTACACCTTC; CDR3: CASSLAIGEGGYTF
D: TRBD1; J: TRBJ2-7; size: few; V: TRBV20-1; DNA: TGCAGTGCTAGAGATGTCCAGGGGGAATTCTACGAGCAGTACTTC; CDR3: CSARDVQGEFYEQYF
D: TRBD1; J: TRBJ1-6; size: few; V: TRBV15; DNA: TGTGCCACCAGCAGAGATGGACAGGGGGCACCCCTCCACTTT; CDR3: CATSRDGQGAPLHF
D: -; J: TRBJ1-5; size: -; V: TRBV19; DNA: TGTGCCAGTAGCCTGGCGCGCCATAACCCAAATCAGCCCCAGCATTTT; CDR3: CASSLARHNPNQPQHF
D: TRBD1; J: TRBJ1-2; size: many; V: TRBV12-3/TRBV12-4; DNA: TGTGCCAGCATCAAGACAGGGGTGCGGTATGGCTACACCTTC; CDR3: CASIKTGVRYGYTF
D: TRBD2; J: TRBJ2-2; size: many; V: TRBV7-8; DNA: TGTGCCAGCAGTCGTAGCGGGGGGGCCGCCGGGGAGCTGTTTTTT; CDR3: CASSRSGGAAGELFF
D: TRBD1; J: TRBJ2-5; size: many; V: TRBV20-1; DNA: TGCAGTGCTAGACTGACAGGGGCTAAGCAAGAGACCCAGTACTTC; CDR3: CSARLTGAKQETQYF
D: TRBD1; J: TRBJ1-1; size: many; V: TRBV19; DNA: TGTGCCAGTAGTCCCCGGGACAGGAGGAACACTGAAGCTTTCTTT; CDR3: CASSPRDRRNTEAFF
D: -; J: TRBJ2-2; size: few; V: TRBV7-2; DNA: TGTGCCAGCAGCTCGCACAGGGAATCCGGGGAGCTGTTTTTT; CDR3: CASSSHRESGELFF
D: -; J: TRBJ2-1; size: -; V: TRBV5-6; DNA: TGTGCCAGCAGCTTGCCCTTGAGGCAGGGAGGTGAGCAGTTCTTC; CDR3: CASSLPLRQGGEQFF
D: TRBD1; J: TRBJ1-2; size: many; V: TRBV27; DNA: TGTGCCAGCAGTTTAGTCTCAGGGGGGGACGGCTACACCTTC; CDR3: CASSLVSGGDGYTF
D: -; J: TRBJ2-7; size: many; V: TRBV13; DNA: TGTGCCAGCAGCTTTAATCGGGAGAGCTACGAGCAGTACTTC; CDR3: CASSFNRESYEQYF
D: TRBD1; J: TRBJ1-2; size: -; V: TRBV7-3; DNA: TGTGCCAGCAGCTCGACGGGCAGGGGGTATTCCTATGGCTACACCTTC; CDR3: CASSSTGRGYSYGYTF
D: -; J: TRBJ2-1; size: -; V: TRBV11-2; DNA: TGTGCCAGCAGCTTAGAACAACCCTATCATGAGCAGTTCTTC; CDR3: CASSLEQPYHEQFF
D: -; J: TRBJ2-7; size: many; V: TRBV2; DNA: TGTGCCAGCAAGGACAGATTCTACGAGCAGTACTTC; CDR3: CASKDRFYEQYF
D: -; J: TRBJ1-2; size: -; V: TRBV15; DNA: TGTGCCACCAGCAGAGATTATCTGACGAGGGCCTATGGCTACACCTTC; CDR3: CATSRDYLTRAYGYTF
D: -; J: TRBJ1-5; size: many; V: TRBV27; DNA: TGTGCCAGCAGGGTAAGGGCAGGGGTCAATCAGCCCCAGCATTTT; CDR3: CASRVRAGVNQPQHF
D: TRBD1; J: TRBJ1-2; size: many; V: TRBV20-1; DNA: TGCAGTGCTAGATTGGACAGGGGCTATGGCTACACCTTC; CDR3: CSARLDRGYGYTF
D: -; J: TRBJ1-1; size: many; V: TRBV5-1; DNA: TGCGCCAGCAGCTTGGACTTAACCGTGAACACTGAAGCTTTCTTT; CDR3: CASSLDLTVNTEAFF
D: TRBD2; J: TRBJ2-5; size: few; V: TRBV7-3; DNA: TGTGCCAGCAGTCGTAGCGGGACGGAGACCCAGTACTTC; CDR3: CASSRSGTETQYF
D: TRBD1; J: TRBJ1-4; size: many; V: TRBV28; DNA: TGTGCCAGCAGCTCACCCTCCGGGACAGCCACTTCAGCGAATGAAAAACTGTTTTTT; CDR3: CASSSPSGTATSANEKLFF
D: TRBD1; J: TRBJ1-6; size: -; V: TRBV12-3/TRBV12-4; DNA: TGTGCCAGCAGTGCCAGACAGGGGTTACATTCACCCCTCCACTTT; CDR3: CASSARQGLHSPLHF
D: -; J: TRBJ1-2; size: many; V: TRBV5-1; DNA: TGTGCCAGCAGCTCGACCGGAACCTATGGCTACACCTTC; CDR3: CASSSTGTYGYTF